This record covers a single T cell receptor beta chain. What it binds is unknown. Germline loops: CDR1 DFQATT, CDR2 SNEGSKA (reference sequence). The CDR3 totals 14 residues. J lost 2 bases, V lost 3 bases, and 3 bases had no gene match. TCRdb reprocessed the 5' RACE reads via MiXCR and lists one record per CDR3 protein. The profile shows 250,000 to 300,000 distinct CDR3 sequences, 15% to 25% of them singletons. The data derive from a study of CD8 T cells in ankylosing spondylitis. General study findings and limits: With a CD8+ phenotype, disease-linked clones were relatively rare in peripheral blood.

Sequencing was done on a sample of blood, either unsorted or a sorted T cell fraction (not recorded which). This receptor was taken from a male donor with ankylosing spondylitis or in good health (not recorded which). This chain uses TRBV20-1 with TRBJ1-2, with 10 bases identical to TRBD1. The CDR3 nucleotides read TGCAGTGCTAGGGGACAGGGGCCCAACTATGGCTACACCTTC. Residues: CSARGQGPNYGYTF.